A single sample is the source of the 12 T cell receptor beta chains below, sequenced in a study of blood T cell repertoires in COVID-19. Generated by immunoSEQ multiplex PCR, the TCRdb table keeps only in-frame clones and is missing some. The repertoire holds under 400,000 clones, with roughly 90% as singletons. Input material: peripheral blood. These TCRs come from a woman aged 30 to 39 with COVID-19, enrolled during active disease.

This rearrangement joins TRBV5-1 to TRBJ2-1; TRBD2 agrees at 15 bases. From germline, CDR1 is SGHRS and CDR2 YFSETQ. V shed 5 bases and J 0 bases; nucleotides not matched to a gene: 9. The CDR3 consists of 19 residues. The CDR3 DNA sequence: TGCGCCAGCAGTCCCGGACTAGCGGGAGGGGTTCCCTCCTACAATGAGCAGTTCTTC. Translated, it gives CASSPGLAGGVPSYNEQFF. Using reference TRBV5-1 and TRBJ2-1 for the parts outside the CDR3, the full variable domain is KAGVTQTPRYLIKTRGQQVTLSCSPISGHRSVSWYQQTPGQGLQFLFEYFSETQRNKGNFPGRFSGRQFSNSRSEMNVSTLELGDSALYLCASSPGLAGGVPSYNEQFFGPGTRLTVL.

The rearrangement links TRBV10-1 to TRBJ2-7; D might be TRBD1 (7 bases). Germline assignment: CDR1 WNHNN and CDR2 SYGVQD (reference sequence). The V gene lost 3 bases and the J gene lost 12 bases, with 12 bases spanning the gap. This CDR3 has 11 residues. The CDR3 loop reads CASSDAGGWYF. The CDR3, as DNA: TGCGCCAGCAGTGATGCAGGGGGGTGGTACTTC.

The chain uses TRBV28 and TRBJ2-7; weak D call: TRBD1 (6 bases). V was trimmed by 6 bases and J by 3 bases, leaving 9 bases between them. Per the germline V gene, CDR1 is MDHEN and CDR2 is SYDVKM. The CDR3 is 12 amino acids. The CDR3: CASSQDSYEQYF. The CDR3 DNA is TGTGCCAGCAGCCAGGACAGCTACGAGCAGTACTTC.

In nucleotides, the CDR3 is TGTGCCTGGAACTCGGGGTACTCTAACTATGGCTACACCTTC. It yields the protein CAWNSGYSNYGYTF. The V call is TRBV30, the J call TRBJ1-2; D unresolved. The CDR3 contains 14 residues. V lost 4 bases, J lost 0 bases, and 12 bases lay in between. Germline V gene sequence: CDR1 GTSNPN, CDR2 SVGIG (reference sequence).

The genes are TRBV11-2 and TRBJ2-3, with D tentatively TRBD1 (6 bases). CDR3 length: 12 residues. CDR1 and CDR2 (germline): SGHAT, FQNNGV. The CDR3 bases are TGTGCAGTGGACAGTGGGGCAGATACGCAGTATTTT. It specifies CAVDSGADTQYF. Full variable domain (outside the CDR3, taken from reference TRBV11-2 and TRBJ2-3): EAGVAQSPRYKIIEKRQSVAFWCNPISGHATLYWYQQILGQGPKLLIQFQNNGVVDDSQLPKDRFSAERLKGVDSTLKIQPAKLEDSAVYLCAVDSGADTQYFGPGTRLTVL.

This CDR3 reads CASSPGTRRETQYF. CDR3 bases: TGCGCCAGCAGCCCTGGGACAAGGAGGGAGACCCAGTACTTC. J is TRBJ2-5 and V is TRBV10-2; D perhaps matches TRBD1 (6 bases). V was cut by 6 bases and J by 5 bases, with 16 bases left in between. The CDR3 spans 14 residues. Germline V gene sequence: CDR1 WSHSY, CDR2 SAAADI.

The chain uses TRBV11-2 and TRBJ2-3; TRBD2 matches 10 bases. The CDR3 is 16 amino acids. With 1 base clipped from V and 2 bases from J, the junction kept 3 bases outside the gene matches. The germline V gene encodes CDR1 SGHAT and CDR2 FQNNGV. The CDR3 coding sequence is TGTGCCAGCAGCTTAGGCCTAGCGGGAGCCACAGATACGCAGTATTTT. Its protein product is CASSLGLAGATDTQYF.

The chain recombines TRBV15 with TRBJ2-7; 9 bases line up with TRBD1. The CDR3 sequence is 16 residues long. The V and J ends lost 2 bases and 6 bases, in that order; junction bases with no gene match: 11. From germline, CDR1 is LNHNV and CDR2 YYDKDF (reference sequence). The CDR3 is CATSRSRDRDGSEQYF. For the CDR3, the DNA is TGTGCCACCAGCAGATCCCGGGACAGGGATGGAAGCGAGCAGTACTTC.

This clone was picked up one time. The V call is TRBV5-8, the J call TRBJ2-5; 7 nucleotides agree with TRBD1. The CDR3 sequence is 15 residues long. After removal of 4 bases from V and 4 bases from J, the junction contained 10 bases not matched to a gene. Germline V gene data show CDR1 as SGHTS and CDR2 as YDEGEE. This CDR3 reads CASSRPRQGLETQYF. In DNA, the CDR3 is TGTGCCAGCAGCCGGCCCCGACAGGGTTTAGAGACCCAGTACTTC.

This clone was observed a single time. The V gene is TRBV15, the J gene TRBJ2-3, with 10 bases lining up with TRBD2. J gave up 3 bases and V 3 bases, and 9 bases lay outside the gene matches. The V gene's germline CDR1 is LNHNV and CDR2 YYDKDF (reference sequence). This CDR3 region has 17 residues. The CDR3 coding sequence is TGTGCCACCAGCAGCCTGGGACTAGCGAGGTGGACAGATACGCAGTATTTT. Amino acid sequence: CATSSLGLARWTDTQYF.

This chain joins TRBV4-2 and TRBJ2-7; TRBD2 matches at 11 bases. The CDR3 is made up of 16 amino acids. V was clipped by 1 base and J by 5 bases; unmatched bases: 7. Germline CDR1 reads LGHNA; CDR2 reads YNFKEQ. The CDR3 protein is CASSQGLAGRIHEQYF. In DNA form, the CDR3 reads TGTGCCAGCAGCCAAGGACTAGCGGGAAGAATCCACGAGCAGTACTTC.

The genes are TRBV6-5 and TRBJ1-1; D perhaps matches TRBD1 (5 bases). There are 15 residues in the CDR3. V lost 7 bases and J 1 base, leaving 16 bases between the germline ends. The germline CDR1 and CDR2 sequences are MNHEY and SVGAGI. As DNA, the CDR3 is TGTGCCAGCACCCCGGTAAGGGGCCGGAACACTGAAGCTTTCTTT. This codes for CASTPVRGRNTEAFF.